This T cell receptor beta chain was obtained from a study of T cell responses to AZD1222 COVID-19 vaccine. The study, taken as a whole, reports: Reports indicate that nearly half of spike-specific TCRs are directed at unmutated variant regions. Donors in the cohort were predominantly white British and more often female, and clonal diversity was possibly underestimated. Across the whole spike, CD4 TCRs peaked at regions 160-218 and 743-854. Vaccination with two AZD1222 doses was followed by a rise in Spike-specific TCR breadth and depth.

A remark on this clone: Its specificity is unknown.

TCRdb keeps only in-frame clones here, not all; method: immunoSEQ multiplex PCR. The sample consists of about 220,000 clones, about 92% of them appearing once. The CDR3 contains 13 residues. Trimming removed 4 bases at V and 3 bases at J, with 9 bases between. This chain connects TRBV12-3 or TRBV12-4 to TRBJ1-1, with D perhaps TRBD1 (5 bases). Specimen: peripheral blood, collected on day 0 of MenACWY control vaccination. The TCR was taken from an adult in good health. The CDR3, as DNA: TGTGCCAGCAGTTCTGGGGGTTACACTGAAGCTTTCTTT. Translated: CASSSGGYTEAFF.